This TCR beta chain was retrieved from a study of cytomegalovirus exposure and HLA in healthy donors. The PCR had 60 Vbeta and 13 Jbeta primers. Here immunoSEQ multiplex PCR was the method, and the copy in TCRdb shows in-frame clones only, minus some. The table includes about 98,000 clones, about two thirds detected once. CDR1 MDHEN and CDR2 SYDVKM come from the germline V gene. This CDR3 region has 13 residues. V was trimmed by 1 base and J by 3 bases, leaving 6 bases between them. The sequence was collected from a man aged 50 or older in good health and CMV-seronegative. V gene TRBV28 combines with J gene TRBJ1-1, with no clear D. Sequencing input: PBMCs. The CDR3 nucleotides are TGTGCCAGCAGTTTATTGGGCCACACTGAAGCTTTCTTT. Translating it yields CASSLLGHTEAFF.